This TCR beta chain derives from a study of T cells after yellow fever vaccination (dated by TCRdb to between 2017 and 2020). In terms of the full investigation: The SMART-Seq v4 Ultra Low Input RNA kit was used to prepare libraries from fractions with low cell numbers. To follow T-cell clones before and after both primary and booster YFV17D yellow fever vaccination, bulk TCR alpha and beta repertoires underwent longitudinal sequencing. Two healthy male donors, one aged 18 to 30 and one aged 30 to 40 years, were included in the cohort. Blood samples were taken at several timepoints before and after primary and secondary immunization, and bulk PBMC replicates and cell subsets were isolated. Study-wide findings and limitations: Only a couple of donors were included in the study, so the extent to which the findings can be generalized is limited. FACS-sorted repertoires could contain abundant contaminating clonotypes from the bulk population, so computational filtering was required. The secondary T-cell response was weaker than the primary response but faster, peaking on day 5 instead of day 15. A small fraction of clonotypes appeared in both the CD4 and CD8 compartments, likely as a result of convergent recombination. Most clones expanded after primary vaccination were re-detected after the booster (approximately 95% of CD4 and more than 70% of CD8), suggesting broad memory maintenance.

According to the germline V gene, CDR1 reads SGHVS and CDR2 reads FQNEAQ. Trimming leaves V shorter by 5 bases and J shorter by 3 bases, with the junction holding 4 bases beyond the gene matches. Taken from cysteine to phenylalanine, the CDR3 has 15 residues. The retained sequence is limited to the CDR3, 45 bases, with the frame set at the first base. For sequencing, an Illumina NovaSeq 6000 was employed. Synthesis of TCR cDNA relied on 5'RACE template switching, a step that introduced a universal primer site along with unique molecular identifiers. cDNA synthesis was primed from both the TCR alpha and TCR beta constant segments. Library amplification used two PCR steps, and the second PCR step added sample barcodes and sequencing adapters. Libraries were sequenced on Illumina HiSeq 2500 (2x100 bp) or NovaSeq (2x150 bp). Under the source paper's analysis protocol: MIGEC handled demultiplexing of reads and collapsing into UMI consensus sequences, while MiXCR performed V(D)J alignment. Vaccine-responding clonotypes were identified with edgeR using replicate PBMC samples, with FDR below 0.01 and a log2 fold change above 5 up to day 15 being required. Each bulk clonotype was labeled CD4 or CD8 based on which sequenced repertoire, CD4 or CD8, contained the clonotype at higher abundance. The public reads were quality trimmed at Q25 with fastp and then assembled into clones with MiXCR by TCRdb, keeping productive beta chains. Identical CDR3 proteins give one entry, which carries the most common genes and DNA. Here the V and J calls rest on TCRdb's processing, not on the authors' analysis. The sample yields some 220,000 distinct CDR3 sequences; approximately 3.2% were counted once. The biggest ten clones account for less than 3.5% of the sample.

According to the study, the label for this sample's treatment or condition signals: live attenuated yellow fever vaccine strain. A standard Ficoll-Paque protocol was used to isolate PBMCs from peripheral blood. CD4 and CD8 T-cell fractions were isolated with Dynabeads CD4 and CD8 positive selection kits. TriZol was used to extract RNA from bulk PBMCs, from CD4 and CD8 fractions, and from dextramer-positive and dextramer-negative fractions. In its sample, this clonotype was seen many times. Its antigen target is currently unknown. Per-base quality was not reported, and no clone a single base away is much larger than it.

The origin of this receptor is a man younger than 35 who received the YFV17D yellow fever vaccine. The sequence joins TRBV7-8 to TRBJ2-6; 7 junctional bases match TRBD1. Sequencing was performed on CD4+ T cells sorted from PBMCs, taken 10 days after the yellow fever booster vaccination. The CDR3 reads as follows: CASSRRGLGANVLTF. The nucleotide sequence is TGTGCCAGCAGCCGAAGGGGGCTTGGGGCCAACGTCCTGACTTTC.